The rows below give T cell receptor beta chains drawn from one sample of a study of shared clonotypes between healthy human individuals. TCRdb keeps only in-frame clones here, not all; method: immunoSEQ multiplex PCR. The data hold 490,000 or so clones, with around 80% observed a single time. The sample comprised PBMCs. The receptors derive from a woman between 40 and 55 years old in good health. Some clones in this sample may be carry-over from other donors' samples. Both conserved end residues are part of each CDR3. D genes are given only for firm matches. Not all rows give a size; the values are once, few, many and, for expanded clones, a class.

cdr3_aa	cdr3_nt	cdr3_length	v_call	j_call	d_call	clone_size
CASARGSSEQYF	TGCGCCAGCGCGCGAGGGTCAAGCGAGCAGTACTTC	12	TRBV5-1	TRBJ2-7	.	few
CAGQTASGTYEQYF	TGTGCCGGACAAACAGCTAGCGGAACCTACGAGCAGTACTTC	14	TRBV2	TRBJ2-7	TRBD2	.
CASGLVGLGGDEQFF	TGTGCTAGTGGTTTGGTAGGGCTAGGTGGTGATGAGCAGTTCTTC	15	TRBV12-5	TRBJ2-1	.	.
CASSLGGNHGYTF	TGTGCCAGCAGCCTAGGGGGGAACCATGGCTACACCTTC	13	TRBV28	TRBJ1-2	.	.
CARSCSGTLTQETQYF	TGTGCCAGAAGCTGCTCCGGGACTCTTACCCAAGAGACCCAGTACTTC	16	TRBV5-3	TRBJ2-5	.	.
CASSLSGPYNEQFF	TGTGCCAGCAGCTTAAGCGGACCCTACAATGAGCAGTTCTTC	14	TRBV7-9	TRBJ2-1	.	.
CSVVPQETQYF	TGCAGCGTTGTACCCCAAGAGACCCAGTACTTC	11	TRBV29-1	TRBJ2-5	.	.
CASSLIVGGEQYF	TGTGCCAGCAGCTTAATTGTGGGCGGGGAGCAGTACTTC	13	TRBV7-8	TRBJ2-7	.	.
CASSERTPGTQYF	TGTGCCAGCAGTGAAAGGACACCCGGGACCCAGTACTTC	13	TRBV2	TRBJ2-5	.	.
CASVIVSGEKLFF	TGTGCCAGCGTAATCGTGAGCGGGGAAAAACTGTTTTTT	13	TRBV6-1	TRBJ1-4	.	.
CASGIFGDTNTEAFF	TGTGCCAGCGGGATTTTCGGGGACACGAACACTGAAGCTTTCTTT	15	TRBV28	TRBJ1-1	.	.
CASSEARAGSQPQHF	TGTGCCAGCAGTGAAGCGCGGGCAGGGAGTCAGCCCCAGCATTTT	15	TRBV2	TRBJ1-5	.	once
CASSEYSGELFF	TGTGCCAGCAGTGAATATAGCGGGGAGCTGTTTTTT	12	TRBV25-1	TRBJ2-2	.	.
CASSPGVYEGNIQYF	TGTGCCAGCAGCCCCGGGGTTTACGAGGGGAACATTCAGTACTTC	15	TRBV7-8	TRBJ2-4	.	.
CASTPTQGRLGRYNEQFF	TGTGCCAGCACCCCAACCCAGGGCCGACTGGGCCGCTACAATGAGCAGTTCTTC	18	TRBV28	TRBJ2-1	.	.
CASRLQGQGGGNQPQHF	TGTGCCAGCAGACTCCAGGGACAGGGAGGGGGCAATCAGCCCCAGCATTTT	17	TRBV28	TRBJ1-5	TRBD1	.
CASSIQGGGRNTEAFF	TGCGCCAGCAGTATCCAGGGAGGGGGAAGGAACACTGAAGCTTTCTTT	16	TRBV5-1	TRBJ1-1	.	.
CASSPWAEGGYTF	TGTGCCAGCTCACCATGGGCCGAAGGTGGCTACACCTTC	13	TRBV18	TRBJ1-2	.	.
CASSLVGAGNTIYF	TGTGCCAGCAGCTTGGTTGGGGCGGGAAACACCATATATTTT	14	TRBV5-4	TRBJ1-3	.	.
CASSYMGQGSYEQYF	TGTGCCAGCAGCTACATGGGACAGGGGAGTTACGAGCAGTACTTC	15	TRBV11-2	TRBJ2-7	TRBD1	.
CASSSSGLAGVYNEQFF	TGTGCCAGCAGTTCCTCCGGACTAGCGGGGGTCTACAATGAGCAGTTCTTC	17	TRBV27	TRBJ2-1	TRBD2	.
CASARGGYNEQFF	TGTGCCAGCGCCAGGGGAGGCTACAATGAGCAGTTCTTC	13	TRBV15	TRBJ2-1	.	few
CASSLMGPGTEAFF	TGTGCCAGCAGCTTAATGGGGCCAGGGACTGAAGCTTTCTTT	14	TRBV7-3	TRBJ1-1	.	many
CASSVGQDQPQHF	TGTGCCAGCAGCGTGGGACAGGATCAGCCCCAGCATTTT	13	TRBV7-3	TRBJ1-5	TRBD1	.
CASNFWGEDTEAFF	TGTGCCAGTAACTTTTGGGGCGAGGACACTGAAGCTTTCTTT	14	TRBV19	TRBJ1-1	.	once
CASSDGRPRGEQYF	TGTGCCAGCAGCGATGGGCGGCCCCGGGGCGAGCAGTACTTC	14	TRBV9	TRBJ2-7	.	.
CARSPKQGREQYF	TGTGCCAGAAGCCCCAAACAGGGCCGGGAGCAGTACTTC	13	TRBV5-3	TRBJ2-7	.	.
CASRALGVETQYF	TGTGCCAGCAGAGCACTAGGGGTGGAGACCCAGTACTTC	13	TRBV6-5	TRBJ2-5	.	.
CASNRAGVNIQYF	TGTGCCAGCAATAGGGCGGGAGTAAACATTCAGTACTTC	13	TRBV6-5	TRBJ2-4	TRBD2	.
CASSLERYTGELFF	TGTGCCAGCAGCTTAGAGCGGTACACCGGGGAGCTGTTTTTT	14	TRBV7-2	TRBJ2-2	.	.
CASSLGGEPGQDEQYF	TGTGCCAGCAGTTTAGGGGGGGAACCGGGACAGGACGAGCAGTACTTC	16	TRBV28	TRBJ2-7	.	once
CASTPGGFNQPQHF	TGTGCCAGTACCCCCGGCGGATTCAATCAGCCCCAGCATTTT	14	TRBV19	TRBJ1-5	.	.
CASSWGSLNTEAFF	TGTGCCAGCAGTTGGGGCAGCTTGAACACTGAAGCTTTCTTT	14	TRBV6-1	TRBJ1-1	.	.
CASRPSGSSYNEQFF	TGTGCCAGCAGGCCCTCAGGGAGCTCCTACAATGAGCAGTTCTTC	15	TRBV27	TRBJ2-1	.	few
CAWSEGVGPYEQYF	TGTGCCTGGAGTGAGGGGGTTGGGCCCTACGAGCAGTACTTC	14	TRBV30	TRBJ2-7	.	.
CASSIFDSPSPPLATDTQYF	TGTGCCAGTAGTATTTTTGATTCCCCCTCCCCACCCCTAGCCACAGATACGCAGTATTTT	20	TRBV19	TRBJ2-3	.	.
CSVGSGPRETQYF	TGCAGCGTTGGGTCAGGGCCCCGGGAGACCCAGTACTTC	13	TRBV29-1	TRBJ2-5	.	.
CASSLRAGGTVGRVNEQFF	TGTGCCAGCAGTTTAAGGGCGGGAGGGACGGTCGGCCGGGTCAATGAGCAGTTCTTC	19	TRBV27	TRBJ2-1	TRBD2	once
CASSLVGGFDYNEQFF	TGCGCCAGCAGCTTGGTAGGGGGGTTCGACTACAATGAGCAGTTCTTC	16	TRBV5-1	TRBJ2-1	.	.